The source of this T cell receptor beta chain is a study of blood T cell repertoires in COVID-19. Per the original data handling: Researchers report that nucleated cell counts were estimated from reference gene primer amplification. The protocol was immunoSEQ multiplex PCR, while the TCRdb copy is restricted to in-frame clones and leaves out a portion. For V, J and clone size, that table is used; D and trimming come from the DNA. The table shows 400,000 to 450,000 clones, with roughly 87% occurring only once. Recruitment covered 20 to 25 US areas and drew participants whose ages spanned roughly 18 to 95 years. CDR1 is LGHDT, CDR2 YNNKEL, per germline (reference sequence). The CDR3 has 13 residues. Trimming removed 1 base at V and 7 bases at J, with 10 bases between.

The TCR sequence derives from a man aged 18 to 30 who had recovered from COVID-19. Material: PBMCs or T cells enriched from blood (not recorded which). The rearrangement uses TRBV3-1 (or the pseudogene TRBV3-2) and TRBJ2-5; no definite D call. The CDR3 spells CASSQGDLGTQYF. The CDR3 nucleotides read TGTGCCAGCAGCCAAGGCGACTTAGGGACCCAGTACTTC.